This TCR beta chain derives from a study of beta chain features in type 1 diabetes. Study-level background: Researchers looked at 85 million to 110 million sorted cells across all samples.

For this clone: No antigen is known for it.

CD4+ cells of the naive, central memory, regulatory and stem cell-like memory types were sorted via CD45RO/CCR7/CD25/CD127/CD95/CD27. All of the isolated RNA was reverse transcribed, so expressed TCRB transcripts were sequenced. The repertoire was sequenced with immunoSEQ multiplex PCR; TCRdb's copy has only in-frame clones and lacks some. The data contain more than 250,000 clones, around 21% of them singletons. CDR1 and CDR2 from the germline V gene are MGHRA and YSYEKL. CDR3 size: 17 residues. Trimming took 1 base from V and 2 from J; bases not matched to a gene: 11. General study results and limits: More deletions and fewer insertions at VDJ junctions were found in patients with type 1 diabetes. For Type 1 diabetes patients, all four CD4+ subsets carried TCRB CDR3s that were moderately but significantly shorter. Equally in patients and controls, shorter templates might have been favored by PCR.

Sample: naive CD4+ T cells from blood. The rearrangement uses TRBV4-1 and TRBJ2-7, with 7 bases aligning to TRBD2. The TCR comes from a woman between 40 and 50 years old with type 1 diabetes. DNA for the CDR3: TGCGCCAGCAGCCAAGGGGAGGGGTCAACTACCCCCTACGAGCAGTACTTC. Residues: CASSQGEGSTTPYEQYF.